A selection of T cell receptor beta chains follows, all from one sample in a study of T cells in localized non-small cell lung cancer. Assay used: immunoSEQ multiplex PCR; TCRdb lists only in-frame clones, some missing. This sample carries approximately 33,000 clones, roughly 92% of them seen once, and the ten largest clones take more than 5.5%. Sequenced here: peripheral blood, sampled before any cancer treatment. The receptors stem from a female donor aged 60 or older with stage I lung adenocarcinoma. CDR3s include the opening cysteine and the closing phenylalanine or tryptophan. A D gene is named only where the DNA matches it firmly. A row's size may be missing; if present it is once, few, many or a size class.

j_call d_call v_call clone_size cdr3_aa cdr3_nt
TRBJ1-3 NA TRBV5-1 NA CASSPDMGNTIYF TGCGCCAGCAGCCCGGACATGGGAAACACCATATATTTT
TRBJ1-2 NA TRBV27 NA CASSFPSGYGYTF TGTGCCAGCAGTTTTCCGTCGGGCTATGGCTACACCTTC
TRBJ1-5 NA TRBV19 NA CASSITGTISNQPQHF TGTGCCAGTAGTATAACCGGGACAATTAGCAATCAGCCCCAGCATTTT
TRBJ2-7 TRBD2 TRBV7-2 NA CASSPKVDPGGAYEQYF TGTGCCAGCAGCCCAAAAGTGGACCCGGGGGGGGCCTACGAGCAGTACTTC
TRBJ1-1 NA TRBV4-1 NA CASSPQQRGSSTEAFF TGCGCCAGCAGTCCCCAACAACGGGGGTCGAGCACTGAAGCTTTCTTT
TRBJ1-4 NA TRBV5-1 NA CASSGVGNSFQGQEKLFF TGCGCCAGCAGCGGAGTCGGGAACTCGTTCCAAGGGCAGGAAAAACTGTTTTTT
TRBJ1-2 TRBD1 TRBV7-2 few CASSFGQGRYGYTF TGTGCCAGCAGCTTTGGACAGGGAAGGTATGGCTACACCTTC
TRBJ1-5 NA TRBV16 NA CASSQSLPGLGQPQHF TGTGCCAGCAGCCAATCCCTACCAGGCCTCGGGCAGCCCCAGCATTTT
TRBJ2-1 TRBD2 TRBV11-2 NA CASSLVTGGSYNEQFF TGTGCCAGCAGCTTAGTAACGGGAGGCTCCTACAATGAGCAGTTCTTC
TRBJ1-5 NA TRBV5-6 NA CASSFNEMEPQHF TGTGCCAGCAGCTTTAACGAAATGGAGCCCCAGCATTTT
TRBJ1-4 TRBD1 TRBV5-1 NA CASGQATTNEKLFF TGCGCCAGTGGACAGGCCACAACTAATGAAAAACTGTTTTTT
TRBJ2-1 NA TRBV7-2 NA CASRNFQQVEQFF TGTGCCAGCAGGAACTTTCAACAGGTTGAGCAGTTCTTC
TRBJ2-5 NA TRBV19 NA CASSIPGASHNGETQYF TGTGCCAGTAGTATACCCGGCGCGTCCCATAATGGGGAGACCCAGTACTTC
TRBJ2-3 TRBD1 TRBV5-4 once CASSPGSTGGFADTQYF TGTGCCAGCAGCCCAGGCAGTACAGGGGGTTTTGCAGATACGCAGTATTTT
TRBJ2-3 NA TRBV7-3 NA CASSQSLANTQYF TGTGCCAGCAGCCAAAGCCTAGCCAATACGCAGTATTTT
TRBJ1-4 TRBD1 TRBV11-2 NA CASSSPGQGRQLFF TGTGCCAGCAGTTCTCCGGGACAGGGTCGACAACTGTTTTTT
TRBJ2-2 NA TRBV11-1 few CASSLGQGPYTGELFF TGTGCCAGCAGCTTGGGCCAGGGACCGTACACCGGGGAGCTGTTTTTT
TRBJ2-1 TRBD2 TRBV9 NA CASSVGASGGFNEQFF TGTGCCAGCAGCGTAGGAGCTAGCGGGGGGTTTAATGAGCAGTTCTTC
TRBJ1-1 NA TRBV6-5 NA CASSLRGMNTEAFF TGTGCCAGCAGCTTAAGGGGCATGAACACTGAAGCTTTCTTT
TRBJ2-7 NA TRBV27 NA CASSLSSYEQYF TGTGCCAGCAGTCTTAGCTCCTACGAGCAGTACTTC
TRBJ2-1 TRBD2 TRBV6-4 NA CASSDPLAGRNEQFF TGTGCCAGCAGTGACCCACTAGCGGGCCGCAATGAGCAGTTCTTC
TRBJ1-1 TRBD1 TRBV13 NA CASSHKWTGGHTEAFF TGTGCCAGCAGCCACAAATGGACAGGGGGGCACACTGAAGCTTTCTTT
TRBJ1-3 TRBD1 TRBV7-9 NA CASSLETGIGNTIYF TGTGCCAGCAGCTTAGAGACAGGGATTGGAAACACCATATATTTT
TRBJ1-6 NA TRBV5-1 NA CACRQELNSPLHF TGCGCCTGCAGACAGGAGCTGAATTCACCCCTCCACTTT
TRBJ2-5 TRBD2 TRBV5-1 NA CASTIAGGLEETQYF TGCGCCAGCACCATAGCGGGGGGGCTGGAGGAGACCCAGTACTTC
TRBJ1-3 TRBD1 TRBV5-1 NA CASSPYWAGGAGNTIYF TGCGCCAGCAGCCCGTATTGGGCAGGGGGCGCTGGAAACACCATATATTTT
TRBJ1-5 NA TRBV5-1 NA CASSLGAGQPQHF TGCGCCAGCAGCTTGGGGGCAGGGCAGCCCCAGCATTTT
TRBJ2-3 NA TRBV5-1 NA CASSFSDSTDTQYF TGCGCCAGCAGCTTTTCGGACAGCACAGATACGCAGTATTTT
TRBJ1-1 NA TRBV11-2 NA CASSRQVNTEAFF TGTGCCAGCAGCCGACAGGTGAACACTGAAGCTTTCTTT
TRBJ2-3 TRBD2 TRBV5-4 NA CASSLGLAGGQGDTQYF TGTGCCAGCAGCTTGGGGCTAGCGGGGGGGCAAGGAGATACGCAGTATTTT
TRBJ1-5 NA TRBV19 NA CASSWARGWGNQPQHF TGTGCCAGTAGTTGGGCAAGGGGATGGGGCAATCAGCCCCAGCATTTT
TRBJ1-5 TRBD1 TRBV10-2 NA CASSGAGGQPQHF TGCGCCAGCAGTGGGGCAGGGGGACAGCCCCAGCATTTT
TRBJ1-5 NA TRBV5-8 NA CASSSGQRRFQPQHF TGTGCCAGCAGCTCCGGACAGAGGAGGTTTCAGCCCCAGCATTTT
TRBJ1-1 NA TRBV7-6 NA CASSQEGRGAFF TGTGCCAGCAGCCAAGAAGGCAGGGGAGCTTTCTTT
TRBJ2-7 TRBD1 TRBV6-1 NA CASRKGQRYEQYF TGTGCCAGCAGAAAGGGACAGAGGTACGAGCAGTACTTC
TRBJ2-7 TRBD1 TRBV15 once CATSRVTTGGEQYF TGTGCCACCAGCAGAGTCACGACAGGGGGCGAGCAGTACTTC
TRBJ1-2 NA TRBV5-8 once CASAYEGSPGYGYTF TGTGCCAGCGCCTATGAGGGGAGTCCGGGCTATGGCTACACCTTC
TRBJ2-3 TRBD2 TRBV28 NA CASIGSPIAGRQYF TGTGCCAGCATAGGCTCCCCGATAGCGGGGCGGCAGTATTTT
TRBJ2-7 NA TRBV14 NA CASSQEMTQISYKQYF TGTGCCAGCAGCCAAGAAATGACACAAATCTCCTACAAGCAGTACTTC
TRBJ2-6 NA TRBV7-2 NA CASSLKERSSGANVLTF TGTGCCAGCAGCTTAAAGGAAAGGAGCTCTGGGGCCAACGTCCTGACTTTC
TRBJ2-1 TRBD2 TRBV6-6 NA CASSNPGLAGGVEQFF TGTGCCAGCAGTAACCCGGGACTAGCGGGGGGGGTCGAGCAGTTCTTC
TRBJ1-4 NA TRBV2 NA CASSVEWKLFF TGTGCCAGCAGTGTTGAGTGGAAACTGTTTTTT
TRBJ1-3 NA TRBV10-3 NA CAISKQSSSGNTIYF TGTGCCATCAGTAAACAGAGTAGCTCTGGAAACACCATATATTTT
TRBJ1-1 NA TRBV2 NA CASLRDLAGTEAFF TGTGCCAGCCTGCGGGACCTAGCGGGCACTGAAGCTTTCTTT
TRBJ1-6 TRBD1 TRBV2 NA CASTARGLSPLHF TGTGCCAGCACGGCCAGGGGGCTTTCACCCCTCCACTTT
TRBJ2-1 TRBD2 TRBV6-6 NA CASRDGLAGYNEQFF TGTGCCAGTAGAGATGGGCTAGCGGGATACAATGAGCAGTTCTTC